One and the same sample provided the 22 T cell receptor beta chains below, sequenced in a study of radiotherapy plus CTLA-4 blockade in lung cancer. Measured with immunoSEQ multiplex PCR; TCRdb has only the in-frame clones, and not every one. Counted here are roughly 77,000 clones, around 74% occurring once; the ten biggest clones make up roughly a tenth. Sequencing was performed on peripheral blood, taken from a patient treated with radiotherapy plus ipilimumab. These receptors were obtained from a human donor with non-small cell lung cancer whose response to radiotherapy plus ipilimumab could not be evaluated.

This clone was detected once. The CDR3 sequence: CASSSGSGANVLTF. In DNA form, the CDR3 reads TGTGCCAGCAGCTCAGGTTCTGGGGCCAACGTCCTGACTTTC. This chain connects TRBV7-3 to TRBJ2-6; D call uncertain. CDR1 SGHTA and CDR2 FQGTGA come from the germline V gene. CDR3 length: 14 amino acids. V gave up 4 bases and J gave up 1 base, with 5 bases separating them.

The rearrangement joins TRBV12-5 to TRBJ2-3; maybe TRBD1 (6 bases). The V and J ends lost 0 bases and 4 bases respectively, with 17 bases between them. Per the germline V gene, CDR1 is LGHNT and CDR2 is FRNRAP. The length of the CDR3 is 17 residues. CDR3 sequence: CASGLVLFRGRPDTQYF. The CDR3 DNA sequence: TGTGCTAGTGGTTTGGTACTGTTCAGGGGTAGGCCAGATACGCAGTATTTT.

The chain recombines TRBV13 with TRBJ2-3, with D possibly TRBD2 on 6 matching bases. Germline CDR1 reads PRHDT; CDR2 reads FYEKMQ (reference sequence). The length of the CDR3 is 16 residues. Deletions cut 3 bases from V and 2 bases from J, with 15 bases between. The CDR3 is CASSLGGVTPTDTQYF. In nucleotides, the CDR3 is TGTGCCAGCAGCTTGGGCGGGGTAACCCCCACAGATACGCAGTATTTT.

The chain carries TRBV28 and TRBJ2-7; 7 nucleotides agree with TRBD1. The CDR3 contains 16 residues. CDR1 and CDR2 (germline): MDHEN, SYDVKM. Trimming cost V 7 bases and J 0 bases; bases outside gene matches: 12. CDR3 bases: TGTGCCAGCAAAACAAGCCGGACAGGCAACTCCTACGAGCAGTACTTC. Translating gives CASKTSRTGNSYEQYF.

J is TRBJ2-7 and V is TRBV9; 9 bases map to TRBD2. Trimming at V came to 0 bases and at J to 3 bases, leaving 4 bases not matched to a gene. The CDR3 is 15 residues long. CDR1 and CDR2 from the germline V gene are SGDLS and YYNGEE. This CDR3 reads CASSVGVAGVYEQYF. CDR3 bases: TGTGCCAGCAGCGTAGGGGTAGCGGGAGTCTACGAGCAGTACTTC.

About this clone itself: A read error may account for a junction end that differs from germline. The chain combines TRBV5-1 with TRBJ1-2; possibly TRBD1 for D (5 bases). Looked up from germline, CDR1 is SGHRS and CDR2 is YFSETQ. This CDR3 is built from 13 residues. The CDR3, as DNA: TGCGCCAGCAGCTTGGGCTCGCCAGAGACAGTCGTCTTC. It codes for CASSLGSPETVVF.

V gene TRBV29-1 combines with J gene TRBJ2-5; 10 nucleotides align to TRBD2. V dropped 8 bases and J dropped 5; count of bases not matched to a gene: 8. The CDR3 covers 13 residues. Per the germline V gene, CDR1 is SQVTM and CDR2 is ANQGSEA. CDR3 bases: TGCAGCTCGGAGCGGGAGGGCCTTGAGACCCAGTACTTC. Translating gives CSSEREGLETQYF.

This clone was counted a single time. This rearrangement joins TRBV9 to TRBJ2-3; D perhaps matches TRBD2 (5 bases). Germline V gives CDR1 SGDLS, CDR2 YYNGEE. V lost 4 bases, J lost 9 bases, and 15 bases lay in between. This CDR3 comprises 13 residues. CDR3 sequence reads: CASSQEASQTQYF. The DNA for the CDR3 is TGTGCCAGCAGCCAGGAGGCCTCGCAGACGCAGTATTTT.

This clone was detected a few times. The gene calls are TRBV6-5 and TRBJ2-5; maybe TRBD1 (6 bases). This CDR3 is 15 amino acids long. The germline CDR1 and CDR2 sequences are MNHEY and SVGAGI. V was pared by 6 bases and J by 3 bases, with 17 bases between. CDR3 DNA sequence: TGTGCCAGCAGCCCCCTTACAGGGTTGGAAGAGACCCAGTACTTC. Its protein is CASSPLTGLEETQYF.

This clone has a handful of counts. The rearrangement links TRBV6-5 to TRBJ1-1; no reliable D call. V was cut by 7 bases and J by 7 bases, with 10 bases left in between. Germline V lookup: CDR1 MNHEY, CDR2 SVGAGI. CDR3 length: 11 amino acids. The CDR3 sequence: CASNYGVEAFF. CDR3 sequence (DNA): TGTGCCAGCAACTACGGGGTTGAAGCTTTCTTT.

V gene TRBV9 combines with J gene TRBJ1-2; TRBD1 is a possible D gene (5 bases). V shed 3 bases and J shed 3 bases, with 12 bases lying between them. The length of the CDR3 is 14 residues. CDR1 SGDLS and CDR2 YYNGEE come from the germline V gene. The CDR3 protein is CASSAGGIHYGYTF. The CDR3, as DNA: TGTGCCAGCAGCGCGGGGGGTATCCACTATGGCTACACCTTC.

The table lists this clone with a few counts. This chain links TRBV7-9 with TRBJ2-7; 9 bases match TRBD2. The CDR3 contains 15 residues. The germline V gene encodes CDR1 SEHNR and CDR2 FQNEAQ (reference sequence). The J segment lost 2 bases and the V segment lost 5 bases, leaving 7 bases of the junction unmatched. The CDR3, as DNA: TGTGCCAGCAGCCTATCTAGCGGGGAAACCTACGAGCAGTACTTC. Translation gives CASSLSSGETYEQYF.

The chain carries TRBV11-3 and TRBJ2-7; D gene ambiguous. Trimming took 6 bases from V and 1 from J, leaving 13 bases between them. The CDR3 length is 14 residues. The germline CDR1 and CDR2 sequences are SGHNT and YENEEA. The CDR3 region has the DNA TGTGCCAGCAGTTATGTCACAGAATCCTACGAGCAGTACTTC. It codes for CASSYVTESYEQYF.

CDR3 nucleotides: TGTGCCAGCAGCTCAGGGGGCGCCGGCACCGGGGAGCTGTTTTTT. Translated, it gives CASSSGGAGTGELFF. This chain connects TRBV7-7 to TRBJ2-2, with 8 bases fitting TRBD1. Looked up from germline, CDR1 is SSHAT and CDR2 is FNYEAQ (reference sequence). The CDR3 totals 15 residues. Trimming took 4 bases from V and 4 from J; bases not matched to a gene: 5.

This clone occurred once. The DNA for the CDR3 is TGTGCCAGCAGCATAGGACTAGCGGTACAAGAGACCCAGTACTTC. Protein product: CASSIGLAVQETQYF. J is TRBJ2-5 and V is TRBV7-3, with 10 bases identical to TRBD2. CDR3 length equals 15 residues. V dropped 5 bases and J dropped 2; count of bases not matched to a gene: 5. The V gene's germline CDR1 is SGHTA and CDR2 FQGTGA. The complete variable domain, with remaining parts taken from reference TRBV7-3 and TRBJ2-5, reads GAGVSQTPSNKVTEKGKYVELRCDPISGHTALYWYRQSLGQGPEFLIYFQGTGAADDSGLPNDRFFAVRPEGSVSTLKIQRTERGDSAVYLCASSIGLAVQETQYFGPGTRLLVL.

The sample holds a few counts of this clone. This chain joins TRBV19 and TRBJ2-2, with D possibly TRBD1 on 5 matching bases. V lost 3 bases, J lost 4 bases, and 9 bases lay in between. This CDR3 has 14 residues. Germline loops: CDR1 LNHDA, CDR2 SQIVND (reference sequence). The CDR3 DNA reads as TGTGCCAGTAGTATGACCGACAGCACCGGGGAGCTGTTTTTT. It specifies CASSMTDSTGELFF.

The J gene is TRBJ1-1, the V gene TRBV10-3, with 9 bases aligning to TRBD1. V lost 3 bases and J lost 2; bases outside the gene matches: 4. The CDR3 runs to 15 residues. Germline V gene lookup returns CDR1 ENHRY and CDR2 SYGVKD. Here the CDR3 reads CAISDPGQGNTEAFF. The CDR3 bases are TGTGCCATCAGTGATCCGGGACAGGGAAACACTGAAGCTTTCTTT.

The chain combines TRBV5-1 with TRBJ1-2; the D gene is possibly TRBD1 (6 bases). The V and J ends lost 6 bases and 4 bases respectively, with 31 bases between them. Germline-derived CDR1 and CDR2 are SGHRS and YFSETQ. CDR3 length: 19 amino acids. CDR3: CASKGGDGRGILYRYGYTF. The CDR3 coding sequence is TGCGCCAGCAAAGGGGGGGACGGCAGGGGAATCCTCTACCGCTATGGCTACACCTTC.

This clone was observed at least ten times. The rearrangement uses TRBV19 and TRBJ1-5; 12 bases are shared with TRBD1. Trimming at V came to 7 bases and at J to 9 bases, leaving 7 bases not matched to a gene. This CDR3 has 14 amino acids. CDR1 and CDR2 from the germline V gene are LNHDA and SQIVND (reference sequence). The CDR3 nucleotides read TGTGCCAGTACGGGGACAGGGGGCGGGGGGCCCCAGCATTTT. Translation: CASTGTGGGGPQHF.

As regards this clone: One junction end disagrees with the germline gene, perhaps due to a read error. The chain uses TRBV29-1 and TRBJ1-5; 7 nucleotides line up with TRBD1. The CDR3 covers 12 residues. Looked up from germline, CDR1 is SQVTM and CDR2 is ANQGSEA. The CDR3 sequence is CSVGGGDQSQHF. CDR3 nucleotide sequence: TGCAGCGTTGGAGGGGGCGATCAGTCCCAGCATTTT.

This clone was counted only a few times. This chain joins TRBV6-4 and TRBJ2-3, with a tentative D call TRBD2 (5 bases). The CDR3 is made up of 14 amino acids. Per germline, CDR1 MRHNA and CDR2 SNTAGT. Trimming shortened V by 2 bases and J by 5 bases, and 11 bases separated the two germline ends. CDR3 sequence (DNA): TGTGCCAGCAGTGACGGTAGCGAGAGAGATACGCAGTATTTT. Protein: CASSDGSERDTQYF.

This clone is a singleton in its sample. The chain links TRBV9 to TRBJ2-1; 7 nucleotides line up with TRBD2. This CDR3 is 14 amino acids long. V shed 4 bases and J 8 bases; nucleotides not matched to a gene: 9. Germline V lookup: CDR1 SGDLS, CDR2 YYNGEE. The CDR3 spells CASSPGEGGDEQFF. DNA for the CDR3: TGTGCCAGCAGCCCGGGGGAGGGTGGGGATGAGCAGTTCTTC.